These T cell receptor beta chains were read from a single sample in a study of memory CD4+ T cells and cytomegalovirus serostatus. Data came from immunoSEQ multiplex PCR; TCRdb stores just in-frame clones and leaves some out. In the table there are approximately 41,000 clones, over 65% of which are singletons. The sequenced sample consisted of memory CD4+ T cells from blood. These receptors were collected from an adult in good health and CMV-seronegative. Each CDR3 is given with its conserved first and last residue. D genes are given only for firm matches. Not all rows give a size; the values are once, few, many and, for expanded clones, a class.

>NA|TRBV25-1|TRBJ2-3|few
TGTGCCAGCAGTGAAGGTGGGACGCAGTATTTT
CASSEGGTQYF
>NA|TRBV11-2|TRBJ2-7|NA
TGTGCCAGCAGTCTAATCGGGGGCGAGCAGTACTTC
CASSLIGGEQYF
>TRBD1|TRBV19|TRBJ2-7|NA
TGTGCCAGTAGCCGGGACAGGGCCTACGAGCAGTACTTC
CASSRDRAYEQYF
>TRBD1|TRBV7-2|TRBJ2-2|NA
TGTGCCAGCAGCACCTACAGGGGGCGCACCGGGGAGCTGTTTTTT
CASSTYRGRTGELFF
>NA|TRBV25-1|TRBJ2-5|NA
TGTGCCAGCAGACCGGGGGGCAGGGAGACCCAGTACTTC
CASRPGGRETQYF
>NA|TRBV27|TRBJ1-5|NA
TGTGCCAGCAGTTCGGGTCTAAAGGGGGATCAGCCCCAGCATTTT
CASSSGLKGDQPQHF
>NA|TRBV9|TRBJ2-1|NA
TGTGCCAGCAGCGTAGGCGGAGGATACAATGAGCAGTTCTTC
CASSVGGGYNEQFF
>NA|TRBV10-3|TRBJ2-7|NA
TGTGCCGCTCGGGCAGCCACGACCTACGAGCAGTACTTC
CAARAATTYEQYF
>NA|TRBV28|TRBJ2-7|few
TGTGCCAGCAGTTTCCTTACACAGCAGTACTTC
CASSFLTQQYF
>NA|TRBV19|TRBJ2-3|NA
TGTGCCAGTAGTATTGGGATGCGGAGAGATACGCAGTATTTT
CASSIGMRRDTQYF
>TRBD1|TRBV5-1|TRBJ2-7|NA
TGCGCCAGCAGGGGACAGGGGGCAACCTACGAGCAGTACTTC
CASRGQGATYEQYF
>NA|TRBV5-1|TRBJ1-1|NA
TGCGCCAGCAGCTTGGACGGAATGAACACTGAAGCTTTCTTT
CASSLDGMNTEAFF
>NA|TRBV7-6|TRBJ2-3|few
TGTGCCAGCGGGACTGGGTATACAGATACGCAGTATTTT
CASGTGYTDTQYF
>NA|TRBV6-5|TRBJ2-7|NA
TGTGCCAGCAGTTCTGCGTGGGCGGGGACCTACGAGCAGTACTTC
CASSSAWAGTYEQYF
>TRBD1|TRBV6-1|TRBJ1-2|NA
TGTGCCAGCAGTGTCCGACAGGGGACCTATGGCTACACCTTC
CASSVRQGTYGYTF
>TRBD1|TRBV5-6|TRBJ1-5|NA
TGTGCCAGCAGCTCCTTAGGACAGGATAGCAATCAGCCCCAGCATTTT
CASSSLGQDSNQPQHF
>NA|TRBV7-2|TRBJ2-3|once
TGTGCCAGCAGCTTGTCAGCCCATACGCAGTATTTT
CASSLSAHTQYF
>TRBD1|TRBV9|TRBJ2-2|NA
TGTGCCAGCAGCCCCCGGACAGGGGGCGGCGGGGAGCTGTTTTTT
CASSPRTGGGGELFF
>TRBD1|TRBV28|TRBJ1-2|many
TGTGCCAGCCGGCCCGGGACAGGTGGTGGCTACACCTTC
CASRPGTGGGYTF
>TRBD1|TRBV25-1|TRBJ2-1|once
TGTGCCAGTGGGAGGTTGGACAGGGACAATGAGCAGTTCTTC
CASGRLDRDNEQFF
>NA|TRBV7-2|TRBJ2-3|NA
TGTGCCAGCAGCTTAGCGGCCGGGACCCTCAGCACAGATACGCAGTATTTT
CASSLAAGTLSTDTQYF
>NA|TRBV5-1|TRBJ2-3|NA
TGCGCCACCCGCCTTACAGGGAGCACAGATACGCAGTATTTT
CATRLTGSTDTQYF
>NA|TRBV7-9|TRBJ2-1|NA
TGTGCCAGCAGCACCGGGGGACCGCCGCTGCAGTTCTTC
CASSTGGPPLQFF
>NA|TRBV7-8|TRBJ2-5|NA
TGTGCCAGCGCGGGTGAGACCCAGTACTTC
CASAGETQYF
>NA|TRBV30|TRBJ2-5|NA
TGTGCCTGGAGTGTACAAGAGACCCAGTACTTC
CAWSVQETQYF
>TRBD1|TRBV19|TRBJ2-2|NA
TGTGCCAGTAGGAACCAGGGGGATACCGGGGAGCTGTTTTTT
CASRNQGDTGELFF
>NA|TRBV7-2|TRBJ1-1|NA
TGTGCCAGCAGCCAGACATTCTGGCCTGAAGCTTTCTTT
CASSQTFWPEAFF
>NA|TRBV11-3|TRBJ1-5|NA
TGTGCCAGCAGCTTATTCGGGGGGGGAAATCAGCCCCAGCATTTT
CASSLFGGGNQPQHF
>NA|TRBV14|TRBJ2-1|NA
TGTGCCAGCAGCCCCACAGGGAGGTCCTACAATGAGCAGTTCTTC
CASSPTGRSYNEQFF
>NA|TRBV28|TRBJ2-7|NA
TGTGCCAGCAGCATAGGGGCTGCTTACGAGCAGTACTTC
CASSIGAAYEQYF
>NA|TRBV9|TRBJ1-3|NA
TGTGCCAGCAGCGTAGATTCAGGACACAGCTCTGGAAACACCATATATTTT
CASSVDSGHSSGNTIYF
>TRBD2|TRBV19|TRBJ2-1|NA
TGTGCCATCGGCGGACTAGCCAATGAGCAGTTCTTC
CAIGGLANEQFF
>TRBD1|TRBV10-3|TRBJ2-2|NA
TGTGCCATCAGGCAGCAACAGGGGTCCGGGGAGCTGTTTTTT
CAIRQQQGSGELFF
>NA|TRBV30|TRBJ2-1|few
TGTGCCTGGAGTGGTGGATGGGATTCTCAAATCTTC
CAWSGGWDSQIF
>TRBD1|TRBV28|TRBJ1-1|NA
TGTGCCAGCAGGCAGGACAGGGGAATTCAGAACACTGAAGCTTTCTTT
CASRQDRGIQNTEAFF
>TRBD2|TRBV27|TRBJ2-3|NA
TGTGCCAGCAGCGGGACTAAATTATACACAGATACGCAGTATTTT
CASSGTKLYTDTQYF